These 15 T cell receptor beta chains were all obtained from the same sample, sequenced in a study of shared clonotypes between healthy human individuals. Libraries were prepared by immunoSEQ multiplex PCR; TCRdb keeps only in-frame clonotypes and omits some of them. The sample shows more than 2,000,000 clones, around nine tenths of them seen only once. Material for sequencing was naive CD4+ T cells sorted from blood. Subset in this sample: CD45RA+ positively selected. These receptors originate from a man between 18 and 29 years old in good health.

J is TRBJ2-1 and V is TRBV11-3; unclear D gene. This CDR3 region has 16 residues. The germline gives CDR1 SGHNT, CDR2 YENEEA. V lost 5 bases to trimming and J lost 8 bases, with 22 bases between them. CDR3 in DNA: TGTGCCAGCAGCATGGTGATGGGCTCCAAGGCCGATGAGCAGTTCTTC. As protein: CASSMVMGSKADEQFF. Drawing the rest from reference TRBV11-3 and TRBJ2-1, the complete variable domain is EAGVVQSPRYKIIEKKQPVAFWCNPISGHNTLYWYLQNLGQGPELLIRYENEEAVDDSQLPKDRFSAERLKGVDSTLKIQPAELGDSAVYLCASSMVMGSKADEQFFGPGTRLTVL.

CDR3 protein: CASSGSGRAETQYF. CDR3 coding DNA: TGTGCCAGCAGCGGTAGCGGGAGGGCCGAGACCCAGTACTTC. This chain links TRBV9 with TRBJ2-5; 11 bases align to TRBD2. There are 14 residues in the CDR3. Germline CDR1 SGDLS, CDR2 YYNGEE. The V and J ends lost 3 bases and 5 bases, in that order; junction bases with no gene match: 3. Based on the CDR3 plus reference TRBV9 and TRBJ2-5, the full variable domain is DSGVTQTPKHLITATGQRVTLRCSPRSGDLSVYWYQQSLDQGLQFLIQYYNGEERAKGNILERFSAQQFPDLHSELNLSSLELGDSALYFCASSGSGRAETQYFGPGTRLLVL.

With regard to this clone: Mismatch with germline at one junction end may stem from a read error. The chain links TRBV6-5 to TRBJ1-1, with D tentatively TRBD1 (5 bases). Germline lookup yields CDR1 MNHEY and CDR2 SVGAGI. The CDR3 is made up of 15 amino acids. CDR3 nucleotide sequence: TGTGCCAGCAGCTCCTACTCGTCTCGGGGGGATTCCTGCTTTTTT. It yields the protein CASSSYSSRGDSCFF.

The chain is built from TRBV30 and TRBJ1-3, with TRBD1 identical over 8 bases. The CDR3 extends over 16 amino acids. Looked up from germline, CDR1 is GTSNPN and CDR2 is SVGIG (reference sequence). Losses at the gene ends were 4 bases for V and 0 bases for J; bases not matched to a gene: 8. Here the CDR3 DNA reads TGTGCCTGGAATGTTGGGACAGGAAACTCTGGAAACACCATATATTTT. Translation: CAWNVGTGNSGNTIYF.

The J gene is TRBJ2-5, the V gene TRBV6-6; 7 bases map to TRBD2. This CDR3 has 15 amino acids. The V segment lost 0 bases and the J segment 5 bases; nucleotides outside the gene matches: 6. The germline V gene has CDR1 MNHNY and CDR2 SVGAGI (reference sequence). The CDR3 DNA follows: TGTGCCAGCAGTTACTCACGGGGGGTAAGGGAGACCCAGTACTTC. Its protein is CASSYSRGVRETQYF.

The J gene is TRBJ2-7, the V gene TRBV5-1; D is unresolved. Trimming cost V 0 bases and J 2 bases, with 12 bases left between them. This CDR3 contains 15 residues. CDR1 SGHRS and CDR2 YFSETQ come from the germline V gene. The CDR3 loop reads CASSLAGRSTYEQYF. CDR3 nucleotides: TGCGCCAGCAGCTTGGCCGGGCGGTCGACCTACGAGCAGTACTTC.

The rearrangement links TRBV7-9 to TRBJ2-5, with D hard to call. The CDR3 is 15 amino acids. Deletions cut 5 bases from V and 0 bases from J, with 13 bases between. Looked up from germline, CDR1 is SEHNR and CDR2 is FQNEAQ (reference sequence). The CDR3 spells CASSRMGYHQETQYF. The CDR3, as DNA: TGTGCCAGCAGCAGAATGGGCTATCACCAAGAGACCCAGTACTTC. Full variable domain (missing parts from reference TRBV7-9 and TRBJ2-5): DTGVSQNPRHKITKRGQNVTFRCDPISEHNRLYWYRQTLGQGPEFLTYFQNEAQLEKSRLLSDRFSAERPKGSFSTLEIQRTEQGDSAMYLCASSRMGYHQETQYFGPGTRLLVL.

The chain couples TRBV25-1 to TRBJ1-3; D is unclear. This CDR3 region has 14 residues. Germline lookup yields CDR1 MGHDK and CDR2 SYGVNS. The ends were cut back, 2 bases at V and 0 bases at J, with 5 bases in the middle. DNA of the CDR3: TGTGCCAGCAGTGAACGGTTCTCTGGAAACACCATATATTTT. This translates into CASSERFSGNTIYF.

The V call is TRBV19, the J call TRBJ2-7, with D possibly being TRBD1 (6 bases). Looked up from germline, CDR1 is LNHDA and CDR2 is SQIVND (reference sequence). CDR3 length: 14 residues. Trimming shortened V by 4 bases and J by 5 bases, and 15 bases separated the two germline ends. CDR3 sequence: CASSTTGQYHEQYF. The CDR3 region has the DNA TGTGCCAGTAGTACCACCGGACAGTACCACGAGCAGTACTTC. The variable domain in full, with the rest retrieved from reference TRBV19 and TRBJ2-7, is DGGITQSPKYLFRKEGQNVTLSCEQNLNHDAMYWYRQDPGQGLRLIYYSQIVNDFQKGDIAEGYSVSREKKESFPLTVTSAQKNPTAFYLCASSTTGQYHEQYFGPGTRLTVT.

The chain joins TRBV10-3 to TRBJ1-3, with D unclear. This CDR3 is 12 amino acids long. V lost 11 bases and J lost 2, with 10 bases in between. Germline V lookup: CDR1 ENHRY, CDR2 SYGVKD. CDR3 DNA sequence: TGTGCCTCTATTTCCACTGGAAACACCATATATTTT. Protein: CASISTGNTIYF.

CDR3 loop: CASSPGQGVSGANVLTF. Here the CDR3 DNA reads TGTGCCAGCTCACCAGGGCAGGGGGTCTCTGGGGCCAACGTCCTGACTTTC. V usage is TRBV18 and J usage is TRBJ2-6; TRBD1 agrees at 7 bases. The V and J ends lost 2 bases and 0 bases, in that order; junction bases with no gene match: 4. Germline V gives CDR1 KGHSH, CDR2 LQKENI. The CDR3 is made up of 17 amino acids.

The J gene is TRBJ2-2, the V gene TRBV5-1; D might be TRBD1 or TRBD2, each matching 5 bases. The CDR3 spans 16 residues. Germline V gene sequence: CDR1 SGHRS, CDR2 YFSETQ. The ends were cut back, 7 bases at V and 1 base at J, with 17 bases in the middle. As DNA, the CDR3 is TGCGCCAGCGGAAGGGACGGGAAGATGAACACCGGGGAGCTGTTTTTT. Translated: CASGRDGKMNTGELFF.

This clone came up once. The rearrangement links TRBV5-4 to TRBJ2-7, with TRBD1 matching over 9 bases. CDR1 is SGHNT and CDR2 is YYREEE in the germline V gene (reference sequence). J lost 6 bases, V lost 0 bases, and 4 bases had no gene match. CDR3 length: 14 amino acids. The CDR3 here is CASSLEGQGREQYF. The CDR3 nucleotides are TGTGCCAGCAGCTTGGAGGGACAGGGCCGCGAGCAGTACTTC.

V usage is TRBV15 and J usage is TRBJ2-1; D is unclear. V lost 4 bases to trimming and J lost 6 bases, with 7 bases between them. Per germline, CDR1 LNHNV and CDR2 YYDKDF (reference sequence). The CDR3 covers 12 residues. The CDR3 loop is CATSNGRNEQFF. The CDR3 DNA is TGTGCCACCAGCAACGGTCGCAATGAGCAGTTCTTC.

The chain links TRBV19 to TRBJ1-2; D is perhaps TRBD1 (6 bases). The CDR3 length is 12 residues. The germline CDR1 and CDR2 sequences are LNHDA and SQIVND (reference sequence). V was clipped by 7 bases and J by 4 bases, with 10 bases between them. The CDR3 bases are TGTGCCAGTAAGGAGGACAGCTATGGCTACACCTTC. Protein product: CASKEDSYGYTF.